This TCR beta chain was recorded in a study of Ad26.COV2.S vaccination and SARS-CoV-2 variants. As for the study in general: Participant was drawn from the COV1001 Ad26.COV2.S trial arm. Once, or twice with 56 days between doses, Ad26.COV2.S was given intramuscularly.

In the case of this clone: Antigen: not known.

Clones were sequenced by immunoSEQ multiplex PCR, and TCRdb holds only the in-frame ones, with some missing. The data hold roughly 500,000 clones, with 89% observed a single time. The CDR3 spans 15 residues. Germline V gene sequence: CDR1 MNHEY, CDR2 SMNVEV (reference sequence). V lost 5 bases and J lost 0, with 13 bases in between. General study results and limits: Higher spike-specific TCR breadth was found in vaccine recipients than in placebo recipients. Responses of T cells in total may have been underestimated by the TCR breadth and depth analyses.

As to treatment: approximately 18 received Ad26.COV2.S at low or high dose, single or two shots; roughly five received placebo; per-sample allocation not given. Specimens were obtained on day 63 following the first vaccine or placebo injection. The chain couples TRBV27 to TRBJ1-1, with D unresolved. The sequence came from a person between 18 and 65 years old who received the Ad26.COV2.S COVID-19 vaccine or a placebo. Sequencing used peripheral blood, obtained in a trial of Ad26.COV2.S vaccine versus placebo. In DNA, the CDR3 is TGTGCCAGCAGTCCAACCGGGAAAATGAACACTGAAGCTTTCTTT. It codes for CASSPTGKMNTEAFF.